Following are 8 T cell receptor beta chains from one sample sequenced in a study of glioma-infiltrating T cells. Amplification of TCR alpha and beta CDR3 regions from RNA used iRepertoire nested multiplex PCR. MiXCR, applied by TCRdb to the multiplex PCR reads, yields one record per CDR3 protein. This sample has more than 85,000 distinct CDR3 sequences, with around 25% found just once. The sequencing sample was made of glioma tissue, nonneoplastic brain tissue, or PBMCs (not recorded which). The source of these receptors is a human donor with low-grade glioma or glioblastoma, undergoing nonglioma brain surgery, or in good health (not recorded which).

The sample holds many counts of this clonotype. J is TRBJ2-3 and V is TRBV6-2 or TRBV6-3; 9 bases map to TRBD2. CDR3 length: 16 amino acids. Germline trimming cut 2 bases from V and 6 bases from J; bases unmatched to any gene: 9. The germline V gene encodes CDR1 MNHEY and CDR2 SVGEGT. The CDR3: CASSYLGGGAGDTQYF. CDR3 in DNA: TGTGCCAGCAGTTACCTGGGCGGGGGGGCCGGGGATACGCAGTATTTT.

This clonotype was seen repeatedly, ten times or more. J is TRBJ2-3 and V is TRBV7-2, with D uncertain. Trimming shortened V by 0 bases and J by 3 bases, and 4 bases separated the two germline ends. This CDR3 region has 13 residues. Per the germline V gene, CDR1 is SGHTA and CDR2 is FQGNSA. DNA of the CDR3: TGTGCCAGCAGCTTAGCCCTGACAGATACGCAGTATTTT. Translation: CASSLALTDTQYF.

This clonotype qualifies as medium-sized. The V gene is TRBV20-1, the J gene TRBJ1-1; no definite D call. This CDR3 has 10 residues. V was cut by 6 bases and J by 3 bases, with 5 bases left in between. Germline V lookup: CDR1 DFQATT, CDR2 SNEGSKA (reference sequence). The CDR3 protein is CSARYTEAFF. CDR3 in DNA: TGCAGTGCAAGGTACACTGAAGCTTTCTTT.

On this clonotype itself: A much larger clone sits a single nucleotide away, making a read error possible. V gene TRBV14 combines with J gene TRBJ1-6; D uncertain. The germline V gene has CDR1 SGHDN and CDR2 FVKESK. V dropped 0 bases and J dropped 12 bases, with 12 bases sitting between them. The CDR3 sequence is 14 residues long. The CDR3 DNA reads as TGTGCCAGCAGCCAAGATAGGGATGGTTTACCCCTCCACTTT. This encodes CASSQDRDGLPLHF.

This clonotype was detected ten times or more. The chain employs TRBV6-2 or TRBV6-3 and TRBJ2-1; D remains ambiguous. Trimming removed 7 bases at V and 2 bases at J, with 12 bases between. CDR3 length: 14 residues. Germline V gene data show CDR1 as MNHEY and CDR2 as SVGEGT. CDR3 loop: CASKEKIPYNEQFF. The CDR3 nucleotides read TGTGCCAGCAAGGAGAAAATCCCCTACAATGAGCAGTTCTTC.

This chain uses TRBV4-2 with TRBJ2-7; D call uncertain. The V gene lost 8 bases and the J gene lost 1 base, with 9 bases spanning the gap. This CDR3 has 12 amino acids. Germline CDR1 reads LGHNA; CDR2 reads YNFKEQ. The CDR3 loop reads CASQAGSYEQYF. The CDR3 region has the DNA TGTGCCAGCCAAGCCGGGTCCTACGAGCAGTACTTC.

There are many counts of this clonotype. The chain combines TRBV28 with TRBJ1-1; 9 positions agree with TRBD1. The CDR3 loop spans 15 amino acids. Germline loops: CDR1 MDHEN, CDR2 SYDVKM. The junction had 7 bases not matched to a gene; V was cut back by 4 bases and J by 4 bases. The CDR3 coding sequence is TGTGCCAGCAGTTATCAGACAGGGGGATTCACTGAAGCTTTCTTT. Translation gives CASSYQTGGFTEAFF.

This clonotype was found many times. The V call is TRBV7-9, the J call TRBJ2-7, with D uncertain. The CDR3 runs 12 residues. Germline V gene data show CDR1 as SEHNR and CDR2 as FQNEAQ (reference sequence). V was trimmed by 5 bases and J by 7 bases, leaving 12 bases between them. CDR3: CASSLRIEEQYF. CDR3 DNA sequence: TGTGCCAGCAGCCTGCGCATTGAGGAGCAGTACTTC. Complete variable domain (other parts from reference TRBV7-9 and TRBJ2-7): DTGVSQNPRHKITKRGQNVTFRCDPISEHNRLYWYRQTLGQGPEFLTYFQNEAQLEKSRLLSDRFSAERPKGSFSTLEIQRTEQGDSAMYLCASSLRIEEQYFGPGTRLTVT.